One sample yielded the 17 T cell receptor beta chains listed below, sequenced in a study of blood T cell repertoires in COVID-19. The protocol was immunoSEQ multiplex PCR, while the TCRdb copy is restricted to in-frame clones and leaves out a portion. This table has about 220,000 clones, around four fifths appearing once. The specimen sequenced was peripheral blood. These receptors originate from an older woman with acute or convalescent COVID-19.

This rearrangement joins TRBV25-1 to TRBJ2-3; D perhaps matches TRBD2 (5 bases). The germline V gene has CDR1 MGHDK and CDR2 SYGVNS. Trimming took 5 bases from V and 7 from J, leaving 10 bases between them. This CDR3 has 12 amino acids. Here the CDR3 reads CASSPWENTQYF. The CDR3 bases are TGTGCCAGCAGTCCCTGGGAGAATACGCAGTATTTT.

The rearrangement uses TRBV6-5 and TRBJ1-1; the match to TRBD1 covers 9 bases. CDR3 length: 14 residues. The V segment lost 2 bases and the J segment 3 bases; nucleotides outside the gene matches: 1. Germline CDR1 reads MNHEY; CDR2 reads SVGAGI. CDR3 protein: CASSYGTGYTEAFF. CDR3 DNA: TGTGCCAGCAGTTACGGGACAGGGTACACTGAAGCTTTCTTT.

The chain uses TRBV18 and TRBJ1-2; 7 bases are a match to TRBD1. The junction had 5 bases not matched to a gene; V was cut back by 3 bases and J by 4 bases. Germline assignment: CDR1 KGHSH and CDR2 LQKENI. The CDR3 runs 14 residues. CDR3 DNA: TGTGCCAGCTCACCCCGGGACAGCTCCTATGGCTACACCTTC. Translating it yields CASSPRDSSYGYTF. The full variable domain, rest sourced from reference TRBV18 and TRBJ1-2, is NAGVMQNPRHLVRRRGQEARLRCSPMKGHSHVYWYRQLPEEGLKFMVYLQKENIIDESGMPKERFSAEFPKEGPSILRIQQVVRGDSAAYFCASSPRDSSYGYTFGSGTRLTVV.

The chain is built from TRBV10-3 and TRBJ1-5, with 8 bases lining up with TRBD1. J was trimmed by 9 bases and V by 6 bases; bases with no gene match: 10. The CDR3 sequence is 14 residues long. CDR1 ENHRY and CDR2 SYGVKD come from the germline V gene. CDR3 bases: TGTGCCATCAGCCGGGACAGGAATGTTCGGCCCCAGCATTTT. Its translation: CAISRDRNVRPQHF.

The gene calls are TRBV6-5 and TRBJ1-3; 7 positions agree with TRBD1. V gave up 2 bases and J gave up 1 base; unmatched junction bases: 5. Germline V CDR1 and CDR2: MNHEY, SVGAGI. The CDR3 extends over 16 amino acids. The CDR3 reads CASSYKGGASGNTIYF. CDR3 coding DNA: TGTGCCAGCAGTTACAAAGGGGGCGCTTCTGGAAACACCATATATTTT.

The CDR3 is CAISKTSSTGDEQFF. Written as DNA, the CDR3 is TGTGCCATCAGTAAGACTAGCAGCACCGGGGATGAGCAGTTCTTC. The chain employs TRBV10-3 and TRBJ2-1; the match to TRBD2 covers 7 bases. There are 15 residues in the CDR3. Germline CDR1 reads ENHRY; CDR2 reads SYGVKD. Trimming at V came to 5 bases and at J to 8 bases, leaving 12 bases not matched to a gene.

This clone was counted a single time. The J gene is TRBJ2-5, the V gene TRBV4-1, with D perhaps TRBD2 (6 bases). Looked up from germline, CDR1 is MGHRA and CDR2 is YSYEKL. The CDR3 runs to 14 residues. V shed 3 bases and J shed 4 bases, with 12 bases lying between them. This CDR3 reads CASSQWGVRETQYF. CDR3 DNA sequence: TGCGCCAGCAGCCAGTGGGGGGTTAGAGAGACCCAGTACTTC.

This chain uses TRBV19 with TRBJ2-3; possibly TRBD1 for D (5 bases). The CDR3 loop spans 16 amino acids. Germline values: CDR1 LNHDA, CDR2 SQIVND (reference sequence). The germline V and J ends were trimmed by 7 bases and 0 bases, with 17 bases remaining between them. The CDR3 DNA reads as TGTGCCAGTACTGGGTTCGGTCAGGGAAGCACAGATACGCAGTATTTT. This codes for CASTGFGQGSTDTQYF.

V usage is TRBV4-1 and J usage is TRBJ1-5, with 8 bases identical to TRBD1. The V gene's germline CDR1 is MGHRA and CDR2 YSYEKL. The junction had 15 bases not matched to a gene; V was cut back by 0 bases and J by 11 bases. There are 17 residues in the CDR3. CDR3 coding DNA: TGCGCCAGCAGCCAAGATCCAGGGGGCGTTACGTTGGGGACCCAGCATTTT. It encodes CASSQDPGGVTLGTQHF.

The chain couples TRBV30 to TRBJ1-2; 10 nucleotides align to TRBD1. Germline V CDR1 and CDR2: GTSNPN, SVGIG (reference sequence). The V and J ends lost 7 bases and 4 bases, in that order; junction bases with no gene match: 6. The CDR3 is made up of 13 amino acids. In DNA, the CDR3 is TGTGCCTCAAGCTGGACAGGGGGCTATGGCTACACCTTC. Translating gives CASSWTGGYGYTF.

V and J are TRBV10-1 and TRBJ1-5; D is undetermined. The CDR3 runs 12 residues. Germline V gene sequence: CDR1 WNHNN, CDR2 SYGVQD (reference sequence). Trimming took off 5 bases at V and 4 bases at J, with 6 bases between the two ends. CDR3 loop: CASSFSNQPQHF. CDR3 nucleotide sequence: TGCGCCAGCAGTTTCTCTAATCAGCCCCAGCATTTT.

V gene TRBV10-2 combines with J gene TRBJ1-3, with 9 nucleotides matching TRBD1. The V gene's germline CDR1 is WSHSY and CDR2 SAAADI. The trim removed 5 bases at V and 3 bases at J, leaving 5 bases unmatched. CDR3 size: 15 residues. The CDR3 DNA follows: TGCGCCAGCAGTCAACAGGGGGCTGGTGGAAACACCATATATTTT. Its translation: CASSQQGAGGNTIYF.

The rearrangement joins TRBV2 to TRBJ1-1; unclear D gene. The CDR3 spans 14 residues. Trimming left V 8 bases short and J 1 base short, with 14 bases between. The germline CDR1 and CDR2 sequences are SNHLY and FYNNEI. The CDR3 DNA is TGTGCCAGCGCTCGACGACCGGGGAACACTGAAGCTTTCTTT. It translates to CASARRPGNTEAFF. Combining the CDR3 with reference TRBV2 and TRBJ1-1 gives the whole variable domain EPEVTQTPSHQVTQMGQEVILRCVPISNHLYFYWYRQILGQKVEFLVSFYNNEISEKSEIFDDQFSVERPDGSNFTLKIRSTKLEDSAMYFCASARRPGNTEAFFGQGTRLTVV.

This clone showed up just once. The chain combines TRBV5-5 with TRBJ2-5, with 7 bases aligning to TRBD1. Losses at the gene ends were 3 bases for V and 2 bases for J; bases not matched to a gene: 4. CDR3 length: 14 amino acids. CDR1 SGHKS and CDR2 YYEKEE come from the germline V gene (reference sequence). CDR3 in amino acids: CASSWGTAQETQYF. The CDR3 DNA reads TGTGCCAGCAGCTGGGGGACAGCTCAAGAGACCCAGTACTTC.

J is TRBJ1-2 and V is TRBV4-3, with 9 nucleotides matching TRBD1. Germline CDR1 and CDR2: LGHNA and YSLEER. This CDR3 contains 17 residues. V shed 2 bases and J 2 bases; nucleotides not matched to a gene: 9. CDR3 protein: CASSQKGTGRANYGYTF. In nucleotides, the CDR3 is TGCGCCAGCAGCCAAAAAGGGACAGGGAGGGCGAACTATGGCTACACCTTC.

J is TRBJ2-2 and V is TRBV5-5; D might be TRBD2 (5 bases). Germline CDR1 SGHKS, CDR2 YYEKEE (reference sequence). V lost 3 bases and J lost 4, with 16 bases in between. There are 16 residues in the CDR3. Written as DNA, the CDR3 is TGTGCCAGCAGCTCAGACCCCCGGGGAATCACCGGGGAGCTGTTTTTT. Protein: CASSSDPRGITGELFF. Variable domain in full (rest from reference TRBV5-5 and TRBJ2-2): DAGVTQSPTHLIKTRGQQVTLRCSPISGHKSVSWYQQVLGQGPQFIFQYYEKEERGRGNFPDRFSARQFPNYSSELNVNALLLGDSALYLCASSSDPRGITGELFFGEGSRLTVL.

The CDR3, as DNA: TGTGCCAGCAGCTTGGATCCCAGGTCTAGCAATCAGCCCCAGCATTTT. Amino acids: CASSLDPRSSNQPQHF. The J gene is TRBJ1-5, the V gene TRBV5-5; D is uncertain. Deletions cut 0 bases from V and 0 bases from J, with 10 bases between. The CDR3 has 16 residues. Germline V gene sequence: CDR1 SGHKS, CDR2 YYEKEE (reference sequence).